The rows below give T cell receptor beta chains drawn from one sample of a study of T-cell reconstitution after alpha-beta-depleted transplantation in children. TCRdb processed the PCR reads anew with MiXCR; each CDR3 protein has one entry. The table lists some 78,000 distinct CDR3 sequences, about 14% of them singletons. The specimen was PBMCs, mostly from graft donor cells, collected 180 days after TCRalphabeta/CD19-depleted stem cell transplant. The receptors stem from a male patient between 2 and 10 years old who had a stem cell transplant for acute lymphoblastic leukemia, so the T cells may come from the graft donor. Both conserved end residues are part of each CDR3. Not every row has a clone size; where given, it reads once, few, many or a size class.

CDR3: CASSSPSSGVYEQYF; J: TRBJ2-7; V: TRBV5-1; size: NA
CDR3: CASSQGDGNQPQHF; J: TRBJ1-5; V: TRBV4-1; size: NA
CDR3: CASSLYVRVRYTF; J: TRBJ1-2; V: TRBV28; size: few
CDR3: CSAPPRTSGRGETQYF; J: TRBJ2-5; V: TRBV20-1; size: NA
CDR3: CASSGGGRTDTQYF; J: TRBJ2-3; V: TRBV27; size: few
CDR3: CAISESRGETQYF; J: TRBJ2-5; V: TRBV10-3; size: NA
CDR3: CASSLGDRLPDFYGYTF; J: TRBJ1-2; V: TRBV5-1; size: NA
CDR3: CASSSLAGGQDEQFF; J: TRBJ2-1; V: TRBV7-2; size: NA
CDR3: CSAPTSGRNTGELFF; J: TRBJ2-2; V: TRBV20-1; size: NA
CDR3: CASSYAGSIFNYGYTF; J: TRBJ1-2; V: TRBV6-2/TRBV6-3; size: few
CDR3: CASSLAAGRSFF; J: TRBJ1-1; V: TRBV7-6; size: NA
CDR3: CSASRRGSYNEQFF; J: TRBJ2-1; V: TRBV20-1; size: few
CDR3: CASSYSFGRRDEQFF; J: TRBJ2-1; V: TRBV6-5; size: few
CDR3: CSVGTSGVTYNEQFF; J: TRBJ2-1; V: TRBV29-1; size: few
CDR3: CASSVVGGAGTYGYTF; J: TRBJ1-2; V: TRBV9; size: few
CDR3: CASSSRTSGRASTDTQYF; J: TRBJ2-3; V: TRBV11-2; size: many
CDR3: CASSQFEGGEQYF; J: TRBJ2-7; V: TRBV4-3; size: few
CDR3: CSARSPGMSPLHF; J: TRBJ1-6; V: TRBV20-1; size: few
CDR3: CASSPRDSPSTNIQYF; J: TRBJ2-4; V: TRBV18; size: few
CDR3: CASSFAGGRSEKLFF; J: TRBJ1-4; V: TRBV5-1; size: once
CDR3: CSARDKGTSGGYTF; J: TRBJ1-2; V: TRBV20-1; size: few
CDR3: CSAPRGANTQYF; J: TRBJ2-3; V: TRBV20-1; size: NA
CDR3: CASRETGTGELFF; J: TRBJ2-2; V: TRBV27; size: few
CDR3: CASSLLGGQDTEAFF; J: TRBJ1-1; V: TRBV12-3/TRBV12-4; size: many
CDR3: CASSQREGAQFF; J: TRBJ2-1; V: TRBV3-1; size: NA
CDR3: CASSSMGVGETQYF; J: TRBJ2-5; V: TRBV5-1; size: NA
CDR3: CASSYGGMNTEAFF; J: TRBJ1-1; V: TRBV6-2/TRBV6-3; size: few
CDR3: CASSLDGTGGAYEQYF; J: TRBJ2-7; V: TRBV5-1; size: few
CDR3: CSARPGTGGYEQYF; J: TRBJ2-7; V: TRBV20-1; size: many
CDR3: CSARGDRATKNIQYF; J: TRBJ2-4; V: TRBV20-1; size: few
CDR3: CASSYSGPGGYTF; J: TRBJ1-2; V: TRBV6-5; size: NA
CDR3: CASSLTGVFYEQYF; J: TRBJ2-7; V: TRBV7-9; size: NA
CDR3: CASSIRDRAYEQYF; J: TRBJ2-7; V: TRBV18; size: few
CDR3: CSARDQASRDNSPLHF; J: TRBJ1-6; V: TRBV20-1; size: NA
CDR3: CASSLRGGSEAFF; J: TRBJ1-1; V: TRBV7-3; size: few
CDR3: CASSLDPWGTEAFF; J: TRBJ1-1; V: TRBV5-1; size: NA
CDR3: CSVEAGPLGNTIYF; J: TRBJ1-3; V: TRBV29-1; size: few
CDR3: CASSPRGERSNQPQHF; J: TRBJ1-5; V: TRBV7-9; size: NA
CDR3: CATSVPGSYGYTF; J: TRBJ1-2; V: TRBV24-1; size: few
CDR3: CASSTPGQIPRGYTF; J: TRBJ1-2; V: TRBV6-5; size: NA
CDR3: CASSPHPGGTEAFF; J: TRBJ1-1; V: TRBV6-1; size: NA
CDR3: CASSFGGQNTEAFF; J: TRBJ1-1; V: TRBV7-6; size: few
CDR3: CASSVPGQGPGNTIYF; J: TRBJ1-3; V: TRBV7-9; size: NA
CDR3: CSPQSGPRTQYF; J: TRBJ2-5; V: TRBV20-1; size: few
CDR3: CASSPPNQGKRDTQYF; J: TRBJ2-3; V: TRBV18; size: few
CDR3: CSAPAGGTKFYEQYF; J: TRBJ2-7; V: TRBV20-1; size: few
CDR3: CASGGTGITGAQYF; J: TRBJ2-5; V: TRBV7-7; size: few
CDR3: CASKLQNTEAFF; J: TRBJ1-1; V: TRBV25-1; size: NA
CDR3: CASSPEVGANIQYF; J: TRBJ2-4; V: TRBV7-9; size: NA
CDR3: CSAPPGVSYEQYF; J: TRBJ2-7; V: TRBV20-1; size: few